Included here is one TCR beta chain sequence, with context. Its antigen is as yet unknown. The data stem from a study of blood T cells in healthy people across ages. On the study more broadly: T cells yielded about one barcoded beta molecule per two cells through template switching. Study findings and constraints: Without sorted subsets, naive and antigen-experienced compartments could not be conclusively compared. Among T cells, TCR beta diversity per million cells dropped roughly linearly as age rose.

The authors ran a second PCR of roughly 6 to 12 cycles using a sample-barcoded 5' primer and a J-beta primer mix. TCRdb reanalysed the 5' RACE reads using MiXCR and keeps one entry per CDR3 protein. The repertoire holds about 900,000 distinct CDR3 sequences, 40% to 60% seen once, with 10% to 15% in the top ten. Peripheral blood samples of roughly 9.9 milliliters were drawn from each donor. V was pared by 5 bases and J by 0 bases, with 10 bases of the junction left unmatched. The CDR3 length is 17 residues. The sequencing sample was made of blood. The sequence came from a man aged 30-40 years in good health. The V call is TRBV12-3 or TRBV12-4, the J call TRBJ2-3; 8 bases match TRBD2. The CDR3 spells CASSDGTGGGSTDTQYF. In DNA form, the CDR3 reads TGTGCCAGCAGTGACGGGACTGGCGGGGGGAGCACAGATACGCAGTATTTT.